The sequence of this TCR beta chain was determined in a study of T cells in Graves' hyperthyroidism and ophthalmopathy. Template material for amplifying TCR beta CDR3 regions consisted of RNA transcripts. A set of HTBI primers served as the primers for a first-round RT-PCR of the TCR CDR3. MiXCR, applied by TCRdb to the multiplex PCR reads, yields one record per CDR3 protein. The table includes a few hundred thousand distinct CDR3 sequences, approximately 16% detected once. For ophthalmopathy patients, the Clinical Activity Score was at least 3 and the NOSPECS grade at least 4; duration was under 3 months. Fresh peripheral blood, about 9.6 ml, yielded the PBMCs. Trimming shortened V by 3 bases and J by 6 bases, and 12 bases separated the two germline ends. CDR3 length: 13 residues. From germline, CDR1 is DFQATT and CDR2 SNEGSKA (reference sequence).

The sample taken for sequencing was blood. The chain employs TRBV20-1 and TRBJ2-1; the D call may be TRBD1 or TRBD2 (5 bases each). This receptor was identified in a woman aged 60-75 years with Graves' ophthalmopathy. CDR3 in DNA: TGCAGTGCTAGTATTGGGACGACCAATGAGCAGTTCTTC. Encoded protein: CSASIGTTNEQFF.